This TCR beta chain was documented in a study of blood T cell repertoires in COVID-19. This clone was observed a few times. This CDR3 contains 11 residues. V lost 3 bases and J 4 bases, leaving 6 bases between the germline ends. Per germline, CDR1 DFQATT and CDR2 SNEGSKA (reference sequence). Data came from immunoSEQ multiplex PCR; TCRdb stores just in-frame clones and leaves some out. Among under 200,000 clones listed, around 83% were seen once. The clonotype originates from a woman aged 25 to 39 who had been exposed to COVID-19. The chain couples TRBV20-1 to TRBJ1-2, with D hard to call. Material for sequencing was PBMCs or T cells enriched from blood (not recorded which). The CDR3 DNA reads TGCAGTGCTAGCCAGATCTATGGCTACACCTTC. It encodes CSASQIYGYTF.